This record covers a single T cell receptor beta chain. No antigen is known for it. This record comes from a study of T cells expressing NK-cell markers. Study-wide points: Researchers report these clonotypes also headed the CD3+CD56-NKG2C+ fraction in four donors. Six donors carried dominant NKG2C+ clonotypes that made up roughly 1.0-7.0% of their CD8+ T cells.

It was by 5'RACE template switching with UMIs that TCR beta cDNA was made. TCRdb reworked the 5' RACE reads into one entry per CDR3 protein, no DNA. The listing records 350,000 to 400,000 distinct CDR3 sequences. The CDR3 runs to 15 residues. Germline CDR1 is MNHEY and CDR2 is SMNVEV (reference sequence). Source material: blood T cells: a sorted CD56 or NKG2C T cell subset, CD4+ or CD8+ T cells, or bulk PBMC T cells (not recorded which). The gene calls are TRBV27 and TRBJ2-3; the D gene TCRdb calls, TRBD1, cannot be checked with no DNA. The sequence came from a woman between 50 and 59 years old in good health. Here the CDR3 reads CASSNVRGNSDTQYF.